This TCR beta chain was captured in a study of blood T cell repertoires in COVID-19. The assay was immunoSEQ multiplex PCR, and TCRdb's table has in-frame clones only and misses some. This table has fewer than 200,000 clones, approximately 85% appearing once. The CDR3 length is 15 residues. CDR1 SGHTA and CDR2 FQGTGA come from the germline V gene. After removal of 4 bases from V and 3 bases from J, the junction contained 4 bases not matched to a gene. The sample comprised peripheral blood. The receptor was derived from a man aged 35 to 55 with acute or convalescent COVID-19. The chain employs TRBV7-3 and TRBJ2-3; 10 bases are a match to TRBD2. Here the CDR3 reads CASSSGLAPTDTQYF. The CDR3 DNA sequence: TGTGCCAGCAGCTCGGGACTAGCGCCGACAGATACGCAGTATTTT.